What follows is one T cell receptor beta chain and its context. Which antigen it targets is not known. Nothing much larger sits one base from this clone, and base qualities are not available. No immune events, such as infections, were documented for the healthy donors during the collection period. Blood repertoires from healthy donors were used as a training cohort for calibrating time-dependent variance in a beta-binomial model of differential abundance of T-cell clones. The training cohort was composed of 10 or so healthy donors, 3 female and 7 male. The donors were between about 29 and 65 years old, with an average age of roughly 40 years. Obtained from a commercial supplier, whole blood was collected from each healthy donor at three time points set about 2 weeks apart. For immunosequencing, genomic DNA was extracted from unsorted whole blood. These data belong to a study of identifying expanded T cells in peripheral blood (dated by TCRdb to the late 2010s). For the wider study: Four technical replicates, made by sequencing separate aliquots from the same pool of genomic DNA, were compared pairwise. Study-wide conclusions, independent of this receptor: The binomial model flagged around 1.2 differentially abundant clones between technical replicates, compared with about 15 over approximately 2 weeks and approximately 18 over roughly 4 weeks. The beta-binomial model significantly reduced the number of clones called differentially abundant and the false-positive rate across all healthy-donor time intervals. For all healthy donors, the variance in clone template counts between two-week samples rose significantly as total template count increased. The authors expected that over much longer intervals, such as months to years, biological variance in healthy repertoires might increase even further.

TCRbeta CDR3 regions were profiled with the immunoSEQ Assay using bias-controlled multiplex PCR amplification of genomic DNA. The source study handled its data this way. To quantify the absolute abundance of each unique TCRbeta CDR3 region, the sequences were collapsed and filtered. Two models were used to test differential abundance: a binomial model (Fisher-equivalent) and a beta-binomial model that adds time-dependent variance fitted from healthy donors. Clones with fewer than 5 combined templates were removed, and a clone was called differentially abundant if the clone's Benjamini-Hochberg FDR was below 0.01. Beta-binomial variance was modeled as a function of total template count across the two samples using the form v = (b*log(k)+a)^2. The table was pulled from immuneACCESS by TCRdb, which kept in-frame rearrangements only. Such tables lose some clones; where checked, under half of the loss comes from unresolved V genes, and the rest has no known cause. That table is the source of V, J and clone size, and D and trimming were worked out from the DNA. The sample table holds some 130,000 clones, of which approximately 86% were seen once. 8% to 9% of the sample is taken by the ten largest.

Per the germline V gene (reference sequence), LNHDA is the CDR1 and SQIVND is the CDR2. Measured from the cysteine to the phenylalanine, the CDR3 is 15 residues long. Only CDR3 DNA is held: 45 bases, read in frame from base 1. V was cut back by 4 bases and J by 0 bases, leaving a gap of 10 bases between them. The sequence was collected from a person aged 18-70 years in good health. This receptor chain uses TRBV19 and TRBJ1-5; TRBD1 is perhaps the D gene, given 5 matching bases. The material sequenced was blood. For the CDR3, the sequence is CASSNRRYSNQPQHF. DNA sequence: TGTGCCAGTAGTAACAGGCGATATAGCAATCAGCCCCAGCATTTT.